One T cell receptor (beta chain) is described in this entry. This receptor's antigen is unknown. No much larger clone is present one base from it, and per-base qualities are unavailable. This specimen belongs to a study of control samples from healthy donors and cancer patients (dated by TCRdb to between 2020 and 2021). CDR1 and CDR2 are drawn from the germline V gene (reference sequence): MNHNY, SVGAGI. A distance of 11 bases separates the germline ends of V and J, which lose 5 bases and 4 bases respectively. The CDR3 numbers 13 residues from cysteine through phenylalanine. The kept DNA is CDR3 alone, 39 bases in frame from the first base. Libraries were prepared through the immunoSEQ multiplex PCR assay. TCRdb holds this immuneACCESS table with in-frame rearrangements only. Some clones are missing; in checked studies, unresolved V genes explain under half, and the rest has no known cause. This sample lists some 120,000 clones; about nine tenths were detected once. The biggest ten clones account for approximately 9% of the sample.

The TCR originated in a man between 40 and 49 years old in good health. The chain links TRBV6-6 with TRBJ1-2; the D gene remains uncertain. The specimen sequenced was blood. The CDR3 amino acid sequence is: CASSPSAGYGYTF. The sequenced DNA: TGTGCCAGCAGTCCCTCGGCAGGCTATGGCTACACCTTC.